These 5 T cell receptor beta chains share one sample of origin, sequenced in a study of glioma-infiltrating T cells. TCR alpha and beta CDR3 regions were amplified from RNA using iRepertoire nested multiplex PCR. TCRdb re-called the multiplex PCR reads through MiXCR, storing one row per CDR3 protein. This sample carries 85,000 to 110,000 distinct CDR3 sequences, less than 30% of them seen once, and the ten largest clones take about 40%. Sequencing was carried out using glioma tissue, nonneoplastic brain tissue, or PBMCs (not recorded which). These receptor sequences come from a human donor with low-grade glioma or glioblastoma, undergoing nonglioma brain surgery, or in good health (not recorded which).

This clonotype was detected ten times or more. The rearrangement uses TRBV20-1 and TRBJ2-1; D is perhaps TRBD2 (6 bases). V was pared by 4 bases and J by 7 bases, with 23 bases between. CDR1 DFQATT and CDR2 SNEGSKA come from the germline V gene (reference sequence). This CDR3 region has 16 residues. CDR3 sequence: CSAIPLGLMGINEQFF. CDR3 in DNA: TGCAGTGCTATCCCCCTGGGACTCATGGGAATTAATGAGCAGTTCTTC.

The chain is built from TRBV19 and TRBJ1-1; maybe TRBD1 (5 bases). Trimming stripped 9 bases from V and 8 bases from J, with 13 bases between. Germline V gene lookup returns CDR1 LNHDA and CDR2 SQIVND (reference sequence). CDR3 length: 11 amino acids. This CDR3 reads CASHWAGEAFF. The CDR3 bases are TGTGCCAGCCATTGGGCAGGGGAAGCTTTCTTT.

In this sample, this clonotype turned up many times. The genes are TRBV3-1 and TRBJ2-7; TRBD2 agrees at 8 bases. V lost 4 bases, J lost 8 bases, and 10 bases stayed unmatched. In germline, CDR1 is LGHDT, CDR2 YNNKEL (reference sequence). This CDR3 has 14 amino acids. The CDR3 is CASSLLAAEGKQYF. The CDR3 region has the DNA TGTGCCAGCAGCCTACTAGCGGCCGAAGGAAAGCAGTACTTC.

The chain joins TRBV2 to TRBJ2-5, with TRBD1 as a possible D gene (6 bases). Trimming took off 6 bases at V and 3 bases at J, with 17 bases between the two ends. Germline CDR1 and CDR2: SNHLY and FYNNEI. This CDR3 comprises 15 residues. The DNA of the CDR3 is TGTGCCAGCAGCATATCACAGGGACGGAAAGAGACCCAGTACTTC. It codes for CASSISQGRKETQYF.

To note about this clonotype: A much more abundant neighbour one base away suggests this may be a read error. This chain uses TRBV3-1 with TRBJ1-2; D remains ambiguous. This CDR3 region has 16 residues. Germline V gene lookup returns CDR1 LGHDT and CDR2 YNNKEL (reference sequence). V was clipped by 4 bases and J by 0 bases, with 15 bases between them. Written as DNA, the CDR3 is TGTGCCAGCAGCCCGCTGGAGCTGACGGCTAACTATGGCTACACCTTC. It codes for CASSPLELTANYGYTF.